A single TCR beta chain is shown here with its context. The CDR3 runs 16 residues. The germline gives CDR1 ENHRY, CDR2 SYGVKD. V lost 0 bases to trimming and J lost 7 bases, with 16 bases between them. A second PCR, run for about 7 to 11 cycles, used a sample-barcoded 5' primer plus a J-beta primer mix. TCRdb processed the 5' RACE reads anew with MiXCR; each CDR3 protein has one entry. The sample has hundreds of thousands of distinct CDR3 sequences; roughly 32% are singletons. This entry belongs to a study of blood T cells in healthy people across ages. The chain uses TRBV10-3 and TRBJ2-1; perhaps D is TRBD1 or TRBD2 (6 bases each). The origin of this receptor is an elderly woman in good health. Sequenced input: blood. In DNA form, the CDR3 reads TGTGCCATCAGTGAGTCGACTAGGGGGAGGATAAATGAGCAGTTCTTC. Encoded protein: CAISESTRGRINEQFF.